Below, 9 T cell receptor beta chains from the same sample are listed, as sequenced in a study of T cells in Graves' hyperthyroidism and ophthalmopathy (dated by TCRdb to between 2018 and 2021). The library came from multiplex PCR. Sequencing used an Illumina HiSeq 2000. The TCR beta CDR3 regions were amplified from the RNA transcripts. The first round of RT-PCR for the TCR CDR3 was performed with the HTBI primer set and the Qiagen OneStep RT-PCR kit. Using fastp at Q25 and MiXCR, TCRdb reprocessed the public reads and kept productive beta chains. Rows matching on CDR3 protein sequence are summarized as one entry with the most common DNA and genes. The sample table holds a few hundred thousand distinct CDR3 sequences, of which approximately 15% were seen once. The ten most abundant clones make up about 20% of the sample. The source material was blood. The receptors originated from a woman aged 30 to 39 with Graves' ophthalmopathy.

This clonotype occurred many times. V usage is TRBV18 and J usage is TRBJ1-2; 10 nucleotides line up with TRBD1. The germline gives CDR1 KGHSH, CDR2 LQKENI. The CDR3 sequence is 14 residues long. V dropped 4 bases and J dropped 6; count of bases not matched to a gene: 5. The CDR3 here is CASSQLGTGDGYTF. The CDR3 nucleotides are TGTGCCAGCTCACAGCTCGGGACAGGGGATGGCTACACCTTC.

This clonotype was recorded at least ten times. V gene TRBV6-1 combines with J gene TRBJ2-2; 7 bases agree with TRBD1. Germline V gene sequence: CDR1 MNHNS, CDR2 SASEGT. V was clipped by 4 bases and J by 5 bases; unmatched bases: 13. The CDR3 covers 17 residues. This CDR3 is CASSAQTGPMVTGELFF. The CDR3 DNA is TGTGCCAGCAGTGCTCAGACAGGGCCTATGGTTACCGGGGAGCTGTTTTTT.

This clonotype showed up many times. The CDR3 nucleotides are TGTGCCATCAGTGAGATGGTTCCGCAAGAGACCCAGTACTTC. Protein product: CAISEMVPQETQYF. The rearrangement joins TRBV10-3 to TRBJ2-5; no clear D gene. The CDR3 loop spans 14 amino acids. The germline V gene has CDR1 ENHRY and CDR2 SYGVKD. V lost 2 bases and J lost 2, with 9 bases in between.

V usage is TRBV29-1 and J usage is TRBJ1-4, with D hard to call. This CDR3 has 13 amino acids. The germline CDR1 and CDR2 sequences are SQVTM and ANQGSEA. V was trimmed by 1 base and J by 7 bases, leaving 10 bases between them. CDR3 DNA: TGCAGCGTTGAAGGGGAGCCCGGTGAAAAACTGTTTTTT. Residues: CSVEGEPGEKLFF. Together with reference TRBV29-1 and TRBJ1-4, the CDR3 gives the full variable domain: SAVISQKPSRDICQRGTSLTIQCQVDSQVTMMFWYRQQPGQSLTLIATANQGSEATYESGFVIDKFPISRPNLTFSTLTVSNMSPEDSSIYLCSVEGEPGEKLFFGSGTQLSVL.

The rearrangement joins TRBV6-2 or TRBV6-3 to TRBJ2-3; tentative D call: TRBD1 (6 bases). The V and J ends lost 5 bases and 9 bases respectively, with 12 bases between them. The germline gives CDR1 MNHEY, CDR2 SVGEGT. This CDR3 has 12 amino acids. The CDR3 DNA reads TGTGCCAGCAGTCCCGGACAGTTAACGCAGTATTTT. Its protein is CASSPGQLTQYF.

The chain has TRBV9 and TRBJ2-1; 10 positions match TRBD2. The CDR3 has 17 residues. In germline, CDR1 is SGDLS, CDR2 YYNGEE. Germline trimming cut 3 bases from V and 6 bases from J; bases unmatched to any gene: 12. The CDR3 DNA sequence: TGTGCCAGCAGCGGTCAAGCGGGGGGGCCAATGGCCAATGAGCAGTTCTTC. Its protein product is CASSGQAGGPMANEQFF.

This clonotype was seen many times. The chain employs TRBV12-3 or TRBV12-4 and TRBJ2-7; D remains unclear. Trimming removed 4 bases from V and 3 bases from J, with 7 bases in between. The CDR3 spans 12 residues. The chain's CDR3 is CASSSPDYEQYF. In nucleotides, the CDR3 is TGTGCCAGCAGTTCCCCTGACTACGAGCAGTACTTC.

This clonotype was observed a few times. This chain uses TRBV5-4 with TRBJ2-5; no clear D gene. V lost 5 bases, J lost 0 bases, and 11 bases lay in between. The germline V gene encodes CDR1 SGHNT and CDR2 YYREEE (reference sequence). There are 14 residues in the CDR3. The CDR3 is CASSQQMNQETQYF. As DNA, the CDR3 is TGTGCCAGCAGTCAGCAGATGAACCAAGAGACCCAGTACTTC.

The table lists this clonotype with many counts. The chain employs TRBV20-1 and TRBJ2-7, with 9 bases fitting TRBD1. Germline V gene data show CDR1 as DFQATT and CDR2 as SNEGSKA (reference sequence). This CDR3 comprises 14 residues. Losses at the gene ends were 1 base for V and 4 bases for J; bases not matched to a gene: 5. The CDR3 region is CSARGLQGAYEQYF. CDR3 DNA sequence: TGCAGTGCTAGAGGGTTACAGGGGGCATACGAGCAGTACTTC.